The present entry profiles one TCR beta chain with its context. The PCR made use of 60 Vbeta and 13 Jbeta primers. The data were produced by immunoSEQ multiplex PCR, yet TCRdb's version contains in-frame clones alone and is incomplete. The sample shows about 100,000 clones, about 80% of them seen only once. These data belong to a study of cytomegalovirus exposure and HLA in healthy donors. The CDR3 runs to 15 residues. CDR1 WNHNN and CDR2 SYGVQD come from the germline V gene (reference sequence). The V gene lost 5 bases and the J gene lost 2 bases, with 15 bases spanning the gap. Sequenced material: PBMCs. This chain links TRBV10-1 with TRBJ1-2, with D unresolved. The clonotype was recovered from a man aged 35 to 55 in good health and CMV-seropositive. CDR3 nucleotides: TGCGCCAGCAGTCAAGGAGGGAAAGGGAACTATGGCTACACCTTC. Its translation is CASSQGGKGNYGYTF.